This T cell receptor beta chain appears in the sequencing data of a study of blood T cell repertoires in COVID-19 (dated by TCRdb to about 2020). Background for the entire study: Samples from collaborators originated in the United States, Italy and Spain and spanned both the acute and convalescent phases of COVID-19. The material from the prospective study consisted of cDNA or gDNA derived from T cells, B-cell-depleted T cells, or PBMCs. The dataset comprised deeply sampled blood TCRbeta repertoires from subjects exposed to, actively infected with, or recovered from COVID-19. A freely available public database, intended as a resource for researchers studying the immune response to SARS-CoV-2, is where the repertoires were released. Samples were obtained from the ongoing ImmuneRACE study (first 160 participants) and from about 1,300 subjects provided by 6 global collaborators. Nearly every sample came with metadata listing a de-identified subject ID, COVID-19 status, age in years and sex. Where available, HLA class I and class II types were taken from metadata supplied by the sample provider and were not determined by assay-based typing.

Whole blood was collected in K2EDTA tubes by collaborating institutions according to the institutions' own protocols. Collaborator samples were shipped for TCRbeta analysis as frozen whole blood, isolated PBMCs, or DNA extracted from either sample type. About this clone itself: It has no known antigen specificity. Base qualities are not at hand, and no much larger clone is one base apart.

Beyond this particular receptor, the publication reports: The amount of clinical and demographic metadata varied by source and participant and was provided uncurated.

TCRbeta CDR3 regions were amplified from genomic DNA using the immunoSEQ Assay, a bias-controlled multiplex PCR. For the original study's pipeline: The number of nucleated cells in each sample was estimated from the amplification of reference gene primers within the assay. Sequence reads were collapsed and filtered to measure the absolute abundance of every unique TCRbeta CDR3 rearrangement. Productive Simpson clonality was computed per sample as the square root of Simpson's diversity index over productive rearrangements. TCRdb carries this immuneACCESS record with in-frame sequences only. Its versions omit some clonotypes, under half of them owing to an unresolved V gene in the studies checked, with the rest unexplained. V, J and clone size are taken as reported in that table, and D and trimming were inferred from the DNA itself. The sample table holds roughly 130,000 clones, of which about 80% were seen once. The ten largest clones represent approximately 3.6% of the sample.

This sequence was found in a man aged 60 to 75 with acute or convalescent COVID-19. The sample consisted of peripheral blood.

The CDR3 here reads CASSFGVGVKSYGYTF. The nucleotides read TGTGCCAGCAGCTTCGGTGTAGGGGTTAAGTCCTATGGCTACACCTTC. Here the chain combines TRBV7-2 and TRBJ1-2, with TRBD1 as a weak D call on 5 bases. The CDR3 runs 16 residues from the cysteine to the phenylalanine. Kept here is only the CDR3 DNA, which spans 48 bases and is read in frame from base 1. CDR1 SGHTA and CDR2 FQGNSA are derived from the germline V gene. Deletion took 3 bases off V and 4 bases off J, with a span of 18 bases between the germline ends.